This T cell receptor beta chain was documented in a study of PD-1 blockade in classical Hodgkin lymphoma. Germline V lookup: CDR1 KGHSH, CDR2 LQKENI. The CDR3 consists of 13 residues. V shed 4 bases and J shed 5 bases, with 9 bases lying between them. The assay was immunoSEQ multiplex PCR, and TCRdb's table has in-frame clones only and misses some. The top ten hold approximately 17% of the sample, which has about 23,000 clones, roughly two thirds seen once. Following autologous stem cell transplantation, relapse occurred in every patient, and exposure to brentuximab vedotin varied. The TCR originated in a human donor with classical Hodgkin lymphoma. The V and J genes are TRBV18 and TRBJ2-1; D unresolved. Source: peripheral blood mononuclear cells (PBMCs), taken at baseline. CDR3 nucleotide sequence: TGTGCCAGCTCACGGCGGACCGACAATGAGCAGTTCTTC. This gives the protein CASSRRTDNEQFF.